The 32 T cell receptor beta chains given below trace back to one sample, sequenced in a study of patients and donors after allogeneic stem cell transplantation. TCRdb reprocessed the RT-PCR reads with MiXCR, giving one entry per CDR3 protein. The sample records 390,000 or so distinct CDR3 sequences, 16% being singletons. The sample taken for sequencing was blood, either unsorted or a sorted T cell fraction (not recorded which). The source is a human donor who was either an allogeneic HSCT recipient or a stem cell or donor lymphocyte infusion donor (not recorded which). It is not recorded whose cells these are; they may come from a transplant donor.

This clonotype showed up just a few times. This CDR3 is CAISPPGPVGEQFF. The CDR3 DNA is TGTGCCATCAGTCCGCCCGGTCCGGTCGGTGAGCAGTTCTTC. The V gene is TRBV10-3, the J gene TRBJ2-1; D remains unclear. V gave up 5 bases and J gave up 9 bases, with 17 bases separating them. This CDR3 spans 14 amino acids. CDR1 is ENHRY, CDR2 SYGVKD, per germline.

This chain joins TRBV11-2 and TRBJ2-1; 9 bases are shared with TRBD2. The germline CDR1 and CDR2 sequences are SGHAT and FQNNGV. This CDR3 has 14 residues. Trimming at V came to 3 bases and at J to 8 bases, leaving 5 bases not matched to a gene. CDR3 residues: CASSFSGRMDEQFF. The DNA for the CDR3 is TGTGCCAGCAGCTTTAGCGGGAGAATGGATGAGCAGTTCTTC.

CDR3 sequence reads: CASIPSGGAPRNEQFF. CDR3 coding DNA: TGTGCCAGCATCCCGAGTGGGGGGGCCCCGAGGAATGAGCAGTTCTTC. The J gene is TRBJ2-1, the V gene TRBV7-2, with a tentative D call TRBD2 (7 bases). The CDR3 has 16 residues. Germline CDR1 reads SGHTA; CDR2 reads FQGNSA. With 7 bases removed from V and 7 bases from J, the gap between germline ends came to 23 bases.

The chain combines TRBV9 with TRBJ1-5, with 8 bases lining up with TRBD1. The CDR3 covers 15 residues. Per germline, CDR1 SGDLS and CDR2 YYNGEE. J lost 6 bases, V lost 3 bases, and 8 bases had no gene match. As DNA, the CDR3 is TGTGCCAGCAGCGCGGGAACAGGGGGTCGTCAGCCCCAGCATTTT. It specifies CASSAGTGGRQPQHF.

The V call is TRBV7-2, the J call TRBJ1-5; TRBD1 is a possible D gene (6 bases). Trimming removed 4 bases from V and 5 bases from J, with 12 bases in between. The length of the CDR3 is 14 residues. Germline V lookup: CDR1 SGHTA, CDR2 FQGNSA. In DNA, the CDR3 is TGTGCCAGCAGCTCCGACGGGGGCTATCAGCCCCAGCATTTT. Its translation is CASSSDGGYQPQHF.

The chain recombines TRBV6-1 with TRBJ2-2, with 8 bases matching TRBD1. CDR3 length: 16 residues. Losses at the gene ends were 6 bases for V and 4 bases for J; bases not matched to a gene: 10. The germline V gene encodes CDR1 MNHNS and CDR2 SASEGT. CDR3 loop: CASRTGQGSGTGELFF. CDR3 in DNA: TGTGCCAGCAGGACTGGACAGGGTTCGGGCACCGGGGAGCTGTTTTTT.

As for this clonotype: One end of the junction is discordant with germline, which a read error may explain. The J gene is TRBJ1-1, the V gene TRBV12-3 or TRBV12-4; D is ambiguous. CDR3 length: 14 residues. CDR3 sequence reads: CASSLGRVKTEAFF. CDR3 DNA: TGTGCCAGCAGTTTAGGTAGGGTGAAGACTGAAGCTTTCTTT.

A few counts support this clonotype. CDR3 sequence (DNA): TGTGCCAGCAGTTACCCGGGACGGAGCCCCCTCGAGCAGTACTTC. Residues: CASSYPGRSPLEQYF. The chain joins TRBV6-2 or TRBV6-3 to TRBJ2-7; either TRBD1 or TRBD2 may supply D (5 bases each). V shed 2 bases and J shed 6 bases, with 17 bases lying between them. The CDR3 contains 15 residues. Germline assignment: CDR1 MNHEY and CDR2 SVGEGT.

The chain links TRBV4-1 to TRBJ2-3; 11 bases agree with TRBD2. CDR1 and CDR2 from the germline V gene are MGHRA and YSYEKL. Trimming took 4 bases from V and 2 from J; bases not matched to a gene: 8. The CDR3 totals 17 residues. The CDR3 DNA reads as TGCGCCAGCAGCCTATTAGCGGGGGGGACAAACACAGATACGCAGTATTTT. Its translation: CASSLLAGGTNTDTQYF.

This clonotype occurred a few times. The chain recombines TRBV12-3 or TRBV12-4 with TRBJ2-7, with D unclear. The CDR3 loop spans 13 amino acids. The germline V and J ends were trimmed by 3 bases and 2 bases, with 8 bases remaining between them. Written as DNA, the CDR3 is TGTGCCAGCAGTTTCCACCCCACCTACGAGCAGTACTTC. This sequence encodes CASSFHPTYEQYF.

The chain uses TRBV5-5 and TRBJ2-2, with 7 nucleotides matching TRBD1. CDR3 length equals 15 residues. J was trimmed by 0 bases and V by 4 bases; bases with no gene match: 3. The germline gives CDR1 SGHKS, CDR2 YYEKEE (reference sequence). CDR3 DNA sequence: TGTGCCAGCAGCGCACAGGGGCCGAACACCGGGGAGCTGTTTTTT. Amino acids: CASSAQGPNTGELFF. Based on the CDR3 plus reference TRBV5-5 and TRBJ2-2, the full variable domain is DAGVTQSPTHLIKTRGQQVTLRCSPISGHKSVSWYQQVLGQGPQFIFQYYEKEERGRGNFPDRFSARQFPNYSSELNVNALLLGDSALYLCASSAQGPNTGELFFGEGSRLTVL.

The V and J genes are TRBV2 and TRBJ2-7; D remains ambiguous. The germline gives CDR1 SNHLY, CDR2 FYNNEI. The V and J ends lost 6 bases and 4 bases respectively, with 10 bases between them. The CDR3 spans 12 residues. CDR3 in amino acids: CASRGMGYEQYF. CDR3 nucleotide sequence: TGTGCCAGCAGAGGGATGGGGTACGAGCAGTACTTC.

This chain links TRBV20-1 with TRBJ2-3; a weak D match, TRBD2 (6 bases). The CDR3 contains 12 residues. Germline-derived CDR1 and CDR2 are DFQATT and SNEGSKA (reference sequence). Trimming cost V 5 bases and J 1 base, with 7 bases left between them. CDR3 bases: TGCAGTGCTTCGGGGGGCACAGATACGCAGTATTTT. This translates into CSASGGTDTQYF.

This clonotype came up a few times. The V and J genes are TRBV29-1 and TRBJ2-1; tentatively, D is TRBD2 (5 bases). The germline gives CDR1 SQVTM, CDR2 ANQGSEA. CDR3 length: 13 residues. V lost 3 bases, J lost 8 bases, and 14 bases lay in between. This chain's CDR3 is CSVDRLEGHEQFF. The DNA for the CDR3 is TGCAGCGTTGACAGGCTAGAGGGCCATGAGCAGTTCTTC.

At least ten counts were recorded for this clonotype. The rearrangement uses TRBV5-1 and TRBJ2-1; TRBD2 matches 15 bases. J was trimmed by 8 bases and V by 2 bases; bases with no gene match: 5. The germline CDR1 and CDR2 sequences are SGHRS and YFSETQ. The CDR3 length is 16 residues. The CDR3 spells CASSFLGLAGGHEQFF. The CDR3 bases are TGCGCCAGCAGCTTCCTTGGACTAGCGGGGGGGCATGAGCAGTTCTTC.

This clonotype was seen a few times. The V call is TRBV7-2, the J call TRBJ2-7; D gene uncertain. The CDR3 has 12 residues. V lost 4 bases and J lost 4, with 8 bases in between. Germline assignment: CDR1 SGHTA and CDR2 FQGNSA. CDR3 sequence: CASSSNGYEQYF. In DNA, the CDR3 is TGTGCCAGCAGCTCCAACGGTTACGAGCAGTACTTC.

The chain links TRBV5-1 to TRBJ2-1; 10 positions agree with TRBD1. Losses at the gene ends were 7 bases for V and 6 bases for J; bases not matched to a gene: 4. CDR1 SGHRS and CDR2 YFSETQ come from the germline V gene. This CDR3 comprises 13 residues. CDR3 loop: CASGDRGTNEQFF. CDR3 nucleotides: TGCGCCAGCGGGGACAGGGGAACCAATGAGCAGTTCTTC.

This chain uses TRBV5-1 with TRBJ2-6, with D possibly being TRBD1 (6 bases). This CDR3 is 17 amino acids long. V was trimmed by 4 bases and J by 0 bases, leaving 14 bases between them. CDR1 is SGHRS and CDR2 is YFSETQ in the germline V gene. CDR3 loop: CASSLRTDNSGANVLTF. CDR3 nucleotides: TGCGCCAGCAGCCTGCGGACAGATAACTCTGGGGCCAACGTCCTGACTTTC.

In its sample, this clonotype was seen a few times. The rearrangement links TRBV12-3 or TRBV12-4 to TRBJ2-5; TRBD2 agrees at 12 bases. The CDR3 is 14 residues long. The V gene end was trimmed by 4 bases and the J gene end by 5 bases; junction bases not matched to a gene: 2. CDR3: CASSSSGGAETQYF. The CDR3, as DNA: TGTGCCAGCAGTTCTAGCGGGGGGGCGGAGACCCAGTACTTC.

This clonotype came up many times. The V gene is TRBV15, the J gene TRBJ2-2, with unresolved D. Germline CDR1 is LNHNV and CDR2 is YYDKDF (reference sequence). The CDR3 contains 17 residues. The V gene lost 0 bases and the J gene lost 0 bases, with 11 bases spanning the gap. CDR3 amino acids: CATSRDPQSANTGELFF. For the CDR3, the DNA is TGTGCCACCAGCAGAGATCCCCAGAGCGCGAACACCGGGGAGCTGTTTTTT.

This clonotype was recorded a few times. V usage is TRBV7-9 and J usage is TRBJ2-7, with TRBD1 matching 8 bases. There are 14 residues in the CDR3. After removal of 3 bases from V and 2 bases from J, the junction contained 3 bases not matched to a gene. CDR1 and CDR2 (germline): SEHNR, FQNEAQ (reference sequence). In nucleotides, the CDR3 is TGTGCCAGCAGCTTGGGACAGGTGACCTACGAGCAGTACTTC. Translated, it gives CASSLGQVTYEQYF.

This clonotype turned up a few times. The rearrangement links TRBV20-1 to TRBJ2-5; 9 nucleotides match TRBD1. From germline, CDR1 is DFQATT and CDR2 SNEGSKA (reference sequence). The J segment lost 3 bases and the V segment lost 3 bases, leaving 5 bases of the junction unmatched. This CDR3 region has 14 residues. CDR3 in amino acids: CSASPWDREETQYF. The CDR3 DNA is TGCAGTGCTAGCCCCTGGGACAGGGAAGAGACCCAGTACTTC.

This clonotype appeared a few times. The V gene is TRBV10-3, the J gene TRBJ1-6; a possible D gene is TRBD1 (5 bases). The CDR3 extends over 15 amino acids. V was pared by 0 bases and J by 7 bases, with 10 bases between. Germline CDR1 and CDR2: ENHRY and SYGVKD. This CDR3 reads CAISESERDNSPLHF. CDR3 sequence (DNA): TGTGCCATCAGTGAGTCGGAGAGGGACAATTCACCCCTCCACTTT.

The chain carries TRBV6-5 and TRBJ1-3; TRBD1 might be the D (5 bases). CDR1 and CDR2 (germline): MNHEY, SVGAGI. The length of the CDR3 is 18 residues. The V gene lost 3 bases and the J gene lost 1 base, with 19 bases spanning the gap. The CDR3 nucleotides read TGTGCCAGCAGTTATGACGGCCCGGGACGGACTTCTGGAAACACCATATATTTT. It is translated as CASSYDGPGRTSGNTIYF.

There are a few counts of this clonotype. The CDR3 loop is CASSYLGPKGPQHF. The CDR3 region has the DNA TGTGCCAGCAGTTACTTGGGACCCAAAGGGCCCCAGCATTTT. The chain joins TRBV6-5 to TRBJ1-5; D is perhaps TRBD1 (5 bases). The CDR3 runs 14 residues. Germline CDR1 reads MNHEY; CDR2 reads SVGAGI. The V and J ends lost 1 base and 9 bases respectively, with 13 bases between them.

The gene calls are TRBV2 and TRBJ2-7, with D perhaps TRBD2 (6 bases). Deletions cut 8 bases from V and 10 bases from J, with 21 bases between. The CDR3 is 13 residues long. Germline V gene data show CDR1 as SNHLY and CDR2 as FYNNEI. CDR3 sequence reads: CASGHPTGGDQYF. Written as DNA, the CDR3 is TGTGCCAGCGGACACCCAACAGGAGGGGACCAGTACTTC. Looking up the rest from reference TRBV2 and TRBJ2-7 gives the full variable domain: EPEVTQTPSHQVTQMGQEVILRCVPISNHLYFYWYRQILGQKVEFLVSFYNNEISEKSEIFDDQFSVERPDGSNFTLKIRSTKLEDSAMYFCASGHPTGGDQYFGPGTRLTVT.

The chain employs TRBV4-1 and TRBJ2-7; no firm D call. Per germline, CDR1 MGHRA and CDR2 YSYEKL. This CDR3 has 14 residues. Trimming shortened V by 3 bases and J by 3 bases, and 12 bases separated the two germline ends. CDR3 protein: CASSQVNLGYEQYF. The DNA of the CDR3 is TGCGCCAGCAGCCAGGTTAATCTGGGCTACGAGCAGTACTTC.

The chain joins TRBV6-4 to TRBJ2-1; D is unresolved. V lost 6 bases and J lost 6, with 15 bases in between. The CDR3 length is 14 residues. The germline CDR1 and CDR2 sequences are MRHNA and SNTAGT. The CDR3 here is CASSQDPTSNEQFF. The CDR3 DNA follows: TGTGCCAGCAGCCAGGACCCCACGTCCAATGAGCAGTTCTTC.

The chain joins TRBV5-1 to TRBJ2-5; D gene unclear. The CDR3 has 13 residues. V was clipped by 3 bases and J by 2 bases, with 8 bases between them. CDR1 is SGHRS and CDR2 is YFSETQ in the germline V gene. The CDR3 DNA reads as TGCGCCAGCAGCTCCAAGAATCAAGAGACCCAGTACTTC. Amino acids: CASSSKNQETQYF.

This chain connects TRBV4-1 to TRBJ2-3, with D possibly TRBD1 on 5 matching bases. The V gene's germline CDR1 is MGHRA and CDR2 YSYEKL. The CDR3 length is 15 residues. The V end was cut by 4 bases, the J end by 6 bases, with 17 bases between. CDR3 in DNA: TGCGCCAGCAGCCGCGTCGACAGCCTGGCTGATACGCAGTATTTT. Translating it yields CASSRVDSLADTQYF.

A few counts support this clonotype. The gene calls are TRBV2 and TRBJ1-1, with D unresolved. Per germline, CDR1 SNHLY and CDR2 FYNNEI. The CDR3 loop spans 15 amino acids. V dropped 3 bases and J dropped 1 base, with 12 bases sitting between them. CDR3 sequence (DNA): TGTGCCAGCAGTGATGAGGACGGAAGGAACACTGAAGCTTTCTTT. Translation gives CASSDEDGRNTEAFF. Looking up the rest from reference TRBV2 and TRBJ1-1 gives the full variable domain: EPEVTQTPSHQVTQMGQEVILRCVPISNHLYFYWYRQILGQKVEFLVSFYNNEISEKSEIFDDQFSVERPDGSNFTLKIRSTKLEDSAMYFCASSDEDGRNTEAFFGQGTRLTVV.

The chain combines TRBV20-1 with TRBJ2-5, with 11 bases lining up with TRBD2. J lost 2 bases, V lost 3 bases, and 11 bases had no gene match. The CDR3 runs 17 residues. CDR1 and CDR2 from the germline V gene are DFQATT and SNEGSKA (reference sequence). The CDR3 DNA is TGCAGTGCTAGTTTCCACAGACTAGCGGGAAAACAAGAGACCCAGTACTTC. It encodes CSASFHRLAGKQETQYF.